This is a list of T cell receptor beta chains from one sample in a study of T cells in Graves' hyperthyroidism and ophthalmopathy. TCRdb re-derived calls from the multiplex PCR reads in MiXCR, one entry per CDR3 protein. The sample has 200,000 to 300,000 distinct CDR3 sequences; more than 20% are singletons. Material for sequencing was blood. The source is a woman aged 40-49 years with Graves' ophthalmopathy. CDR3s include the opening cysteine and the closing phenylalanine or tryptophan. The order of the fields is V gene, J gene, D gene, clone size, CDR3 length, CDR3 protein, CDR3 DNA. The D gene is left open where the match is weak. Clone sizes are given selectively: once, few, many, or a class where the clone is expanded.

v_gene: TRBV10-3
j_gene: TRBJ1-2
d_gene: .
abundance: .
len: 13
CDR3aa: CAISQQGSYGYTF
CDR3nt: TGTGCCATCAGCCAACAGGGAAGCTATGGCTACACCTTC

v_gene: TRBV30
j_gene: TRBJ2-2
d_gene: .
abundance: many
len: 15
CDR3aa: CAWSGKGGHTGELFF
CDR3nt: TGTGCCTGGAGTGGAAAGGGGGGGCATACCGGGGAGCTGTTTTTT

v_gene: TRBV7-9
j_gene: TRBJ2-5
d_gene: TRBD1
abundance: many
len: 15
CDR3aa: CASSKRTGGLETQYF
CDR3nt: TGTGCCAGCAGCAAGAGGACAGGGGGCTTGGAGACCCAGTACTTC

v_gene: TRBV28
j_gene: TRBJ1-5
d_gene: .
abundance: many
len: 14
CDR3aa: CASSSPQGNQPQHF
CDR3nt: TGTGCCAGCAGTTCGCCCCAGGGAAATCAGCCCCAGCATTTT

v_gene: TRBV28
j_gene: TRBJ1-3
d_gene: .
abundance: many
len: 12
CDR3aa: CASSWGADTIYF
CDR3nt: TGTGCCAGCAGTTGGGGGGCGGACACCATATATTTT

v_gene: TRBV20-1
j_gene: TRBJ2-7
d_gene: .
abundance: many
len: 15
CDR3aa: CSARVARGVSYEQYF
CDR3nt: TGCAGTGCTAGAGTGGCCAGGGGAGTCTCCTACGAGCAGTACTTC

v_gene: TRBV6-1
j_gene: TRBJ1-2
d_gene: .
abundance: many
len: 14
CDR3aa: CASSGEAGLHGYTF
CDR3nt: TGTGCCAGCAGTGGGGAGGCGGGACTTCATGGCTACACCTTC

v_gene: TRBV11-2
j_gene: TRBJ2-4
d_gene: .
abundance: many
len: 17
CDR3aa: CASSSRGEGGSKNIQYF
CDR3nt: TGTGCCAGCAGCTCCCGGGGGGAGGGGGGGAGCAAAAACATTCAGTACTTC

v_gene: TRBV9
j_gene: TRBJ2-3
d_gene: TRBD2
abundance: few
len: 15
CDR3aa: CASSGTSGTKDTQYF
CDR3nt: TGTGCCAGCAGCGGGACTAGCGGGACAAAAGATACGCAGTATTTT

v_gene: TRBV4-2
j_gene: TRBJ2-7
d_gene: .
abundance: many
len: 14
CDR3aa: CASSLISDSYEQYF
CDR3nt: TGTGCCAGCAGCCTCATATCGGACAGCTACGAGCAGTACTTC

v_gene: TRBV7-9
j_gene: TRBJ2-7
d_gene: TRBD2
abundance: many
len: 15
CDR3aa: CASSSGTSTSYEQYF
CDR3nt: TGTGCCAGCAGCTCCGGGACTAGCACCTCCTACGAGCAGTACTTC

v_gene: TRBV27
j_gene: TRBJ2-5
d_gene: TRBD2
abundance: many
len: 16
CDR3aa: CASSFLSGKYQETQYF
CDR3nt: TGTGCCAGCAGTTTTCTTAGCGGGAAGTACCAAGAGACCCAGTACTTC

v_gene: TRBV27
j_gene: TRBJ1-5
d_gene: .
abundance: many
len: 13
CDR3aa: CASSLMTDQPQHF
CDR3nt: TGTGCCAGCAGTCTAATGACAGATCAGCCCCAGCATTTT

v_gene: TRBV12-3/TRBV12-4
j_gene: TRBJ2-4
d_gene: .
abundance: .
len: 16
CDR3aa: CASISRAQLAKNIQYF
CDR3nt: TGTGCCAGCATTTCCCGGGCACAACTAGCCAAAAACATTCAGTACTTC

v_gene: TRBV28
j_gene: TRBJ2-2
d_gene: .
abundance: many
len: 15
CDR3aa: CASSFGQSNTGELFF
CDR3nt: TGTGCCAGCAGTTTCGGACAGTCGAACACCGGGGAGCTGTTTTTT

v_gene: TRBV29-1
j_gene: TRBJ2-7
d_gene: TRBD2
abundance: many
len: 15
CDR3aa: CSVEGTSGSSYEQYF
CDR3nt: TGCAGCGTTGAGGGGACTAGCGGGAGTTCCTACGAGCAGTACTTC

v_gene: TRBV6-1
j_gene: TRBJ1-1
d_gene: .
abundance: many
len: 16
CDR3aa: CASNRGSGGTNTEAFF
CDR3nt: TGTGCCAGCAACCGCGGGTCCGGAGGGACGAACACTGAAGCTTTCTTT

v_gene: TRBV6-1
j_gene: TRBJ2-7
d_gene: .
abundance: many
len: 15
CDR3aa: CASSILRTGPYEQYF
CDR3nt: TGTGCCAGCAGTATTTTGAGAACAGGGCCCTACGAGCAGTACTTC

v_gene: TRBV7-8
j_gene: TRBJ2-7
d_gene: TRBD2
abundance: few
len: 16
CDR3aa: CASSFLNGGASDEQYF
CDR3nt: TGTGCCAGCAGCTTCCTTAACGGGGGGGCTTCCGACGAGCAGTACTTC

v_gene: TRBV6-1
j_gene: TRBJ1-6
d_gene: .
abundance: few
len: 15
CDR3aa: CASSAQGLVNSPLHF
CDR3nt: TGTGCCAGCAGTGCACAGGGACTAGTTAATTCACCCCTCCACTTT

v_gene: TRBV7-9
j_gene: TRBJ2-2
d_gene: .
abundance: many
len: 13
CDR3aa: CASSYPVHRELFF
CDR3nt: TGTGCCAGCAGCTACCCCGTGCACCGGGAGCTGTTTTTT

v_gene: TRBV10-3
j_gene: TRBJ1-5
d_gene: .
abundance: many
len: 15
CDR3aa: CAISEGQANNQPQHF
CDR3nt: TGTGCCATCAGTGAAGGGCAGGCAAACAATCAGCCCCAGCATTTT

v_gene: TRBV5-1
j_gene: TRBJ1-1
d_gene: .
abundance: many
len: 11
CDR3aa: CASSLGRQAFF
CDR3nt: TGCGCCAGCAGCCTGGGCCGGCAAGCTTTCTTT

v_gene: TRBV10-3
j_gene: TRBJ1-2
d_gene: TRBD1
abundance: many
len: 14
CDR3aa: CAISPGQDVYGYTF
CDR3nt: TGTGCCATCAGTCCGGGACAGGATGTCTATGGCTACACCTTC

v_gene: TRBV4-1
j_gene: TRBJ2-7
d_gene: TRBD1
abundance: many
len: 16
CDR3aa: CASSQDSGTGFYEQYF
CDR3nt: TGCGCCAGCAGCCAAGATTCCGGGACAGGTTTCTACGAGCAGTACTTC